Following are 12 T cell receptor beta chains from one sample sequenced in a study of spatial heterogeneity in lung cancer. A single record per CDR3 protein comes from TCRdb applying MiXCR to the 5' RACE reads. The sample contains approximately 44,000 distinct CDR3 sequences, 12% of which appear only once. Regarding time point: sample taken at primary tumor resection. Unsorted whole RNA samples from tumor, nontumor lung or frozen PBMC were sequenced. The input for sequencing was PBMCs, taken at surgery. The receptor source for this set is a female donor with early-stage non-small cell lung cancer.

This clonotype came up a few times. The V call is TRBV7-8, the J call TRBJ1-4; D is uncertain. The CDR3 runs 15 residues. From germline, CDR1 is SGHVS and CDR2 FQNEAQ. The germline V and J ends were trimmed by 6 bases and 0 bases, with 11 bases remaining between them. This CDR3 is CASSASITTNEKLFF. The CDR3, as DNA: TGTGCCAGCAGTGCCTCAATAACAACTAATGAAAAACTGTTTTTT.

In this sample, this clonotype turned up many times. V is TRBV6-2 or TRBV6-3 and J is TRBJ2-3; 7 bases fit TRBD2. The J segment lost 0 bases and the V segment lost 6 bases, leaving 6 bases of the junction unmatched. The CDR3 is 15 residues long. Germline V CDR1 and CDR2: MNHEY, SVGEGT. The CDR3 coding sequence is TGTGCCAGCAGACCTAGCGGAACTAGCACAGATACGCAGTATTTT. This encodes CASRPSGTSTDTQYF.

In its sample, this clonotype was seen a few times. The chain has TRBV5-1 and TRBJ1-2; D is perhaps TRBD1 (5 bases). Trimming took 0 bases from V and 5 from J, leaving 11 bases between them. CDR3 length: 14 residues. The germline V gene encodes CDR1 SGHRS and CDR2 YFSETQ. The CDR3 is CASSLAGTAYGYTF. The CDR3 DNA is TGCGCCAGCAGCTTGGCCGGGACCGCGTATGGCTACACCTTC. Complete variable domain (other parts from reference TRBV5-1 and TRBJ1-2): KAGVTQTPRYLIKTRGQQVTLSCSPISGHRSVSWYQQTPGQGLQFLFEYFSETQRNKGNFPGRFSGRQFSNSRSEMNVSTLELGDSALYLCASSLAGTAYGYTFGSGTRLTVV.

This clonotype was detected only a few times. The chain is built from TRBV10-3 and TRBJ2-4; 7 positions agree with TRBD2. Germline V gene data show CDR1 as ENHRY and CDR2 as SYGVKD. The CDR3 length is 16 residues. J gave up 0 bases and V 10 bases, and 12 bases lay outside the gene matches. The CDR3 reads CASPMGGDLAKNIQYF. CDR3 DNA sequence: TGTGCCAGCCCTATGGGAGGGGACCTAGCCAAAAACATTCAGTACTTC.

In regard to this clonotype: A read error may produce the germline difference seen at one junction end. The gene calls are TRBV7-3 and TRBJ2-6; D is undetermined. Germline CDR1 reads SGHTA; CDR2 reads FQGTGA. The CDR3 runs to 14 residues. This CDR3 is CASSQDSGTNVLTF. In DNA form, the CDR3 reads TGTGCCAGCAGCCAAGACTCTGGGACCAACGTCCTGACTTTC.

This clonotype was detected only a few times. V and J are TRBV7-3 and TRBJ1-5; weak D call: TRBD1 (5 bases). This CDR3 comprises 14 residues. Trimming cost V 2 bases and J 6 bases, with 11 bases left between them. Germline-derived CDR1 and CDR2 are SGHTA and FQGTGA. The CDR3 nucleotides read TGTGCCAGCAGCTTACTTCCGGGGGTTCAGCCCCAGCATTTT. Translation: CASSLLPGVQPQHF.

This clonotype was recorded many times. CDR3 region: CASSLRTNEKLFF. In DNA, the CDR3 is TGTGCCAGCAGCTTAAGGACCAATGAAAAACTGTTTTTT. V is TRBV13 and J is TRBJ1-4; D is undetermined. Germline V gene sequence: CDR1 PRHDT, CDR2 FYEKMQ (reference sequence). The germline V and J ends were trimmed by 2 bases and 5 bases, with 6 bases remaining between them. The CDR3 has 13 residues.

This clonotype has only a few counts. The chain uses TRBV7-2 and TRBJ2-7, with a possible D match to TRBD2 (7 bases). Trimming stripped 1 base from V and 2 bases from J, with 12 bases between. The CDR3 is 15 residues long. Germline-derived CDR1 and CDR2 are SGHTA and FQGNSA. The CDR3 loop reads CASSLGGGGPYEQYF. As DNA, the CDR3 is TGTGCCAGCAGCTTAGGTGGCGGGGGCCCCTACGAGCAGTACTTC. The full variable domain, completed using reference TRBV7-2 and TRBJ2-7, is GAGVSQSPSNKVTEKGKDVELRCDPISGHTALYWYRQSLGQGLEFLIYFQGNSAPDKSGLPSDRFSAERTGGSVSTLTIQRTQQEDSAVYLCASSLGGGGPYEQYFGPGTRLTVT.

The chain has TRBV18 and TRBJ2-1; 12 bases agree with TRBD2. The germline gives CDR1 KGHSH, CDR2 LQKENI. The CDR3 loop spans 17 amino acids. The trim removed 0 bases at V and 10 bases at J, leaving 10 bases unmatched. Here the CDR3 reads CASSPPSASGGAWEQFF. For the CDR3, the DNA is TGTGCCAGCTCACCACCATCAGCTAGCGGGGGGGCCTGGGAGCAGTTCTTC. Based on the CDR3 plus reference TRBV18 and TRBJ2-1, the full variable domain is NAGVMQNPRHLVRRRGQEARLRCSPMKGHSHVYWYRQLPEEGLKFMVYLQKENIIDESGMPKERFSAEFPKEGPSILRIQQVVRGDSAAYFCASSPPSASGGAWEQFFGPGTRLTVL.

This clonotype was seen only a few times. The gene calls are TRBV3-1 and TRBJ2-2; 7 positions match TRBD2. Germline V lookup: CDR1 LGHDT, CDR2 YNNKEL (reference sequence). The ends lost 5 bases at V and 6 bases at J; junction bases unmatched: 9. The CDR3 runs to 15 residues. The CDR3 sequence: CASSMPGGGPGELFF. CDR3 coding DNA: TGTGCCAGCAGCATGCCTGGGGGGGGTCCCGGGGAGCTGTTTTTT.

This clonotype came up a few times. V gene TRBV20-1 combines with J gene TRBJ1-5, with D hard to call. The CDR3 totals 14 residues. Per germline, CDR1 DFQATT and CDR2 SNEGSKA (reference sequence). Between the trimmed V and J ends, which lost 0 bases and 6 bases, there was a span of 12 bases. Here the CDR3 reads CSARDAGRSQPQHF. For the CDR3, the DNA is TGCAGTGCTAGAGATGCCGGTAGGAGTCAGCCCCAGCATTTT.

Points on this clonotype: Mismatch with germline at one junction end may stem from a read error. V and J are TRBV12-3 or TRBV12-4 and TRBJ1-2, with 8 bases aligning to TRBD1. This CDR3 has 14 amino acids. The CDR3 protein is CACSFGQGRNGYTF. The CDR3 bases are TGTGCCTGCAGTTTTGGACAGGGCAGAAATGGCTACACCTTC.